The 25 T cell receptor beta chains reported below all come from one sample, sequenced in a study of shared T cell receptors in the human thymus. This table comes from immunoSEQ multiplex PCR, and its TCRdb copy is limited to in-frame clones, with some not included. Of 600,000 to 900,000 clones detected, 80% to 90% appear once; the ten largest clones hold 0.008% to 0.011%. The sample was also reused in another study, on human thymus T cells.

Source material: thymocytes. The receptors originated from a girl less than two years old with a congenital heart defect.

This chain connects TRBV18 to TRBJ1-2; the match to TRBD1 covers 9 bases. Germline CDR1 KGHSH, CDR2 LQKENI. V was pared by 3 bases and J by 7 bases, with 3 bases of the junction left unmatched. The length of the CDR3 is 13 residues. CDR3 sequence reads: CASSPTGGIGYTF. As DNA, the CDR3 is TGTGCCAGCTCACCGACAGGGGGTATTGGCTACACCTTC. Together with reference TRBV18 and TRBJ1-2, the CDR3 gives the full variable domain: NAGVMQNPRHLVRRRGQEARLRCSPMKGHSHVYWYRQLPEEGLKFMVYLQKENIIDESGMPKERFSAEFPKEGPSILRIQQVVRGDSAAYFCASSPTGGIGYTFGSGTRLTVV.

This rearrangement joins TRBV6-5 to TRBJ1-2; 8 nucleotides match TRBD1. The CDR3 is made up of 16 amino acids. With V trimmed by 2 bases and J by 8 bases, 13 bases remained unmatched. Germline values: CDR1 MNHEY, CDR2 SVGAGI. The chain's CDR3 is CASSYAERQGMGGYTF. The CDR3 DNA follows: TGTGCCAGCAGTTACGCGGAAAGACAGGGGATGGGAGGCTACACCTTC.

The V gene is TRBV4-3, the J gene TRBJ1-1; TRBD1 aligns across 9 bases. Looked up from germline, CDR1 is LGHNA and CDR2 is YSLEER. V shed 3 bases, J shed 6 bases, and the junction held 11 bases outside the gene matches. This CDR3 contains 16 residues. CDR3 in DNA: TGCGCCAGCAGCCATCTAGGGACAGGGCCTCAGGCTGAAGCTTTCTTT. Amino acids: CASSHLGTGPQAEAFF.

The V and J genes are TRBV5-4 and TRBJ1-1; 8 positions match TRBD1. The CDR3 length is 15 residues. The V gene's germline CDR1 is SGHNT and CDR2 YYREEE (reference sequence). After removal of 0 bases from V and 3 bases from J, the junction contained 4 bases not matched to a gene. The CDR3, as DNA: TGTGCCAGCAGCTTGGGGACAGGGACGTACACTGAAGCTTTCTTT. Protein: CASSLGTGTYTEAFF.

V usage is TRBV10-1 and J usage is TRBJ2-1; D might be TRBD2 (6 bases). Trimming pared 2 bases from V and 6 bases from J, leaving 17 bases between. CDR1 WNHNN and CDR2 SYGVQD come from the germline V gene (reference sequence). The CDR3 loop spans 16 amino acids. CDR3 sequence (DNA): TGCGCCAGCAGTGAGACCCGGGGACTCCTACGCAATGAGCAGTTCTTC. Translating gives CASSETRGLLRNEQFF.

The rearrangement links TRBV14 to TRBJ2-5; D not certain. Deletions cut 4 bases from V and 1 base from J, with 4 bases between. Germline assignment: CDR1 SGHDN and CDR2 FVKESK. The length of the CDR3 is 12 residues. For the CDR3, the DNA is TGTGCCAGCAGCCTCCGCCAAGAGACCCAGTACTTC. Protein sequence: CASSLRQETQYF.

Turning to this clone: Other DNA sequences in this specimen translate into the identical CDR3. The CDR3 sequence is CASSWAEKLFF. In nucleotides, the CDR3 is TGTGCCAGTAGTTGGGCTGAAAAACTGTTTTTT. This chain links TRBV19 with TRBJ1-4; no definite D call. This CDR3 contains 11 residues. Germline V gene lookup returns CDR1 LNHDA and CDR2 SQIVND (reference sequence). The V end was cut by 5 bases, the J end by 7 bases, with 5 bases between.

The gene calls are TRBV11-2 and TRBJ2-7; TRBD1 matches at 7 bases. The CDR3 is 16 residues long. With 1 base clipped from V and 4 bases from J, the junction kept 10 bases outside the gene matches. Germline assignment: CDR1 SGHAT and CDR2 FQNNGV. The CDR3 spells CASSLAPARGRYEQYF. For the CDR3, the DNA is TGTGCCAGCAGCTTAGCCCCCGCGAGGGGGCGTTACGAGCAGTACTTC.

In this sample, this clone turned up once. CDR3 sequence (DNA): TGTGCCAGCAGGAGGGGACTAGCGGGGGCCTCCTACGAGCAGTACTTC. Translated: CASRRGLAGASYEQYF. This rearrangement joins TRBV5-5 to TRBJ2-7; 14 bases line up with TRBD2. CDR1 is SGHKS and CDR2 is YYEKEE in the germline V gene (reference sequence). The CDR3 is 16 amino acids. The V gene end was trimmed by 5 bases and the J gene end by 0 bases; junction bases not matched to a gene: 4.

The V and J genes are TRBV12-5 and TRBJ1-1; D is perhaps TRBD1 (6 bases). Germline lookup yields CDR1 LGHNT and CDR2 FRNRAP. The CDR3 sequence is 17 residues long. CDR3 loop: CASHDGGPGPMNTEAFF. In nucleotides, the CDR3 is TGTGCCTCACACGACGGGGGGCCCGGTCCGATGAACACTGAAGCTTTCTTT.

The gene calls are TRBV19 and TRBJ1-1; D is perhaps TRBD1 (6 bases). CDR3 size: 15 residues. Germline V gene data show CDR1 as LNHDA and CDR2 as SQIVND (reference sequence). V was shortened by 6 bases and J by 6 bases, with 20 bases between the two germline ends. The CDR3, as DNA: TGTGCCAGTAGGCCCAGACCAGGGGCTCCGTCTGAAGCTTTCTTT. Protein product: CASRPRPGAPSEAFF.

This rearrangement joins TRBV7-9 to TRBJ2-7, with 8 bases lining up with TRBD1. V shed 4 bases, J shed 3 bases, and the junction held 5 bases outside the gene matches. Germline V gives CDR1 SEHNR, CDR2 FQNEAQ (reference sequence). The CDR3 is made up of 14 amino acids. The CDR3 nucleotides are TGTGCCAGCAGCTCATCAGACAGGGGCTACGAGCAGTACTTC. Residues: CASSSSDRGYEQYF.

CDR3 loop: CASSLAGGNYYGYTF. The CDR3 nucleotides are TGCGCCAGCAGCCTAGCGGGGGGGAACTACTATGGCTACACCTTC. This rearrangement joins TRBV4-3 to TRBJ1-2, with TRBD1 as a possible D gene (5 bases). The CDR3 covers 15 residues. Per germline, CDR1 LGHNA and CDR2 YSLEER. V was pared by 4 bases and J by 3 bases, with 15 bases between.

This chain connects TRBV4-3 to TRBJ1-5; D gene uncertain. CDR3 size: 14 residues. The V end was cut by 0 bases, the J end by 6 bases, with 9 bases between. Germline V gene data show CDR1 as LGHNA and CDR2 as YSLEER. CDR3 protein: CASSQDYSGQPQHF. CDR3 nucleotides: TGCGCCAGCAGCCAAGATTATAGCGGTCAGCCCCAGCATTTT.

The chain has TRBV19 and TRBJ2-4; D unclear. V dropped 6 bases and J dropped 0 bases, with 18 bases sitting between them. This CDR3 has 17 amino acids. The germline gives CDR1 LNHDA, CDR2 SQIVND (reference sequence). The DNA for the CDR3 is TGTGCCAGTAGCCGTATTGACACTTTTGAAGCCAAAAACATTCAGTACTTC. Translation gives CASSRIDTFEAKNIQYF.

The rearrangement uses TRBV6-5 and TRBJ1-1; perhaps TRBD1 as D (6 bases). The CDR3 consists of 13 residues. Germline CDR1 reads MNHEY; CDR2 reads SVGAGI. The V end was cut by 5 bases, the J end by 5 bases, with 12 bases between. This CDR3 reads CASSNQGYTEAFF. The CDR3 DNA sequence: TGTGCCAGCAGTAACCAGGGGTATACTGAAGCTTTCTTT.

The chain is built from TRBV4-3 and TRBJ2-3; 8 nucleotides match TRBD1. V dropped 0 bases and J dropped 1; count of bases not matched to a gene: 15. The CDR3 has 20 amino acids. Germline V gives CDR1 LGHNA, CDR2 YSLEER. CDR3 sequence: CASSQDPRTGKSWGTDTQYF. The CDR3 nucleotides are TGCGCCAGCAGCCAAGACCCCCGGACAGGGAAGTCTTGGGGCACAGATACGCAGTATTTT.

This clone has more than one count but fewer than ten. The sample contains more than one DNA sequence encoding this CDR3. V is TRBV9 and J is TRBJ1-2; 8 bases map to TRBD1. After removal of 0 bases from V and 5 bases from J, the junction contained 0 bases not matched to a gene. This CDR3 comprises 13 residues. Germline V CDR1 and CDR2: SGDLS, YYNGEE. This chain's CDR3 is CASSVGQGYGYTF. DNA for the CDR3: TGTGCCAGCAGCGTAGGACAGGGGTATGGCTACACCTTC.

The chain is built from TRBV27 and TRBJ2-7, with a weak D call TRBD2 (7 bases). The V and J ends lost 5 bases and 3 bases respectively, with 17 bases between them. The germline gives CDR1 MNHEY, CDR2 SMNVEV (reference sequence). The CDR3 has 15 residues. CDR3 loop: CASSIEGGDNYEQYF. CDR3 nucleotide sequence: TGTGCCAGCAGTATTGAGGGGGGGGACAACTACGAGCAGTACTTC.

The chain couples TRBV5-1 to TRBJ1-2; 10 bases match TRBD1. This CDR3 region has 15 residues. The germline V gene encodes CDR1 SGHRS and CDR2 YFSETQ. J gave up 6 bases and V 3 bases, and 8 bases lay outside the gene matches. The CDR3 DNA follows: TGCGCCAGCAGCTCGGGGACAGGGGAAAAGAATGGCTACACCTTC. It translates to CASSSGTGEKNGYTF.

The chain's CDR3 is CASSFWVVGQTYEQYF. The CDR3 bases are TGTGCCAGCAGTTTCTGGGTGGTGGGACAGACCTACGAGCAGTACTTC. V usage is TRBV6-5 and J usage is TRBJ2-7; 7 bases line up with TRBD1. The V gene end was trimmed by 4 bases and the J gene end by 2 bases; junction bases not matched to a gene: 11. The germline V gene has CDR1 MNHEY and CDR2 SVGAGI. This CDR3 spans 16 amino acids.

The chain joins TRBV27 to TRBJ1-2, with 7 bases identical to TRBD1. The CDR3 extends over 14 amino acids. Germline V gives CDR1 MNHEY, CDR2 SMNVEV (reference sequence). The trim removed 6 bases at V and 0 bases at J, leaving 4 bases unmatched. The CDR3 sequence: CASREQGPNYGYTF. The CDR3 nucleotides are TGTGCCAGCAGAGAACAGGGGCCTAACTATGGCTACACCTTC.

The table lists this clone with a count of one. V and J are TRBV27 and TRBJ1-5, with 8 bases lining up with TRBD1. This CDR3 comprises 15 residues. The ends lost 6 bases at V and 5 bases at J; junction bases unmatched: 9. CDR1 is MNHEY and CDR2 is SMNVEV in the germline V gene (reference sequence). The CDR3 coding sequence is TGTGCCAGCAGCCAGGACAGGGAGGGTCATCAGCCCCAGCATTTT. The encoded protein is CASSQDREGHQPQHF.

The chain carries TRBV6-1 and TRBJ2-1; the D gene is possibly TRBD2 (5 bases). Germline CDR1 reads MNHNS; CDR2 reads SASEGT. CDR3 length: 16 amino acids. Trimming shortened V by 4 bases and J by 3 bases, and 16 bases separated the two germline ends. The CDR3 nucleotides read TGTGCCAGCAGTGGAGGGTTCGTGCAGCACTACAATGAGCAGTTCTTC. Translated, it gives CASSGGFVQHYNEQFF.

As DNA, the CDR3 is TGTGCCAGCAGTTTGGGAGAGGCTAGCGGGGGGCGAGATACGCAGTATTTT. Its protein product is CASSLGEASGGRDTQYF. V usage is TRBV28 and J usage is TRBJ2-3, with 11 positions matching TRBD2. The V gene's germline CDR1 is MDHEN and CDR2 SYDVKM. J lost 5 bases, V lost 3 bases, and 10 bases had no gene match. The CDR3 is made up of 17 amino acids.